Reported below is one T cell receptor (beta chain). The antigen remains unidentified. The record originates from a study of T-cell memory formation after mild COVID-19. Study-wide context: For the most part, TCR clusters were specific to one donor. Study outcomes and limitations: Clonal second-wave expansions that peaked on day 37 had unconfirmed SARS-CoV-2 specificity. A balance of CD4 and CD8 characterized clones contracting day 15 to 85, whereas later expanders leaned CD4+.

TCRdb used MiXCR to reprocess the 5' RACE reads, holding one entry per CDR3 protein. Here the sample spans 500,000 to 650,000 distinct CDR3 sequences, roughly 22% being singletons. The sequence was obtained from an adult woman who had mild COVID-19 (a few samples of this study predate the infection). Cell type and time point are not known. Sequenced input: PBMCs or a T cell subset sorted from them (not recorded which).

CDR3 in amino acids: CASSPDRDQETQYF. Here the CDR3 DNA reads TGTGCCAGCAGCCCCGACAGGGATCAGGAGACCCAGTACTTC. The J gene is TRBJ2-5, the V gene TRBV6-1, with TRBD1 matching 7 bases. There are 14 residues in the CDR3. Germline assignment: CDR1 MNHNS and CDR2 SASEGT. J gave up 5 bases and V 6 bases, and 9 bases lay outside the gene matches.